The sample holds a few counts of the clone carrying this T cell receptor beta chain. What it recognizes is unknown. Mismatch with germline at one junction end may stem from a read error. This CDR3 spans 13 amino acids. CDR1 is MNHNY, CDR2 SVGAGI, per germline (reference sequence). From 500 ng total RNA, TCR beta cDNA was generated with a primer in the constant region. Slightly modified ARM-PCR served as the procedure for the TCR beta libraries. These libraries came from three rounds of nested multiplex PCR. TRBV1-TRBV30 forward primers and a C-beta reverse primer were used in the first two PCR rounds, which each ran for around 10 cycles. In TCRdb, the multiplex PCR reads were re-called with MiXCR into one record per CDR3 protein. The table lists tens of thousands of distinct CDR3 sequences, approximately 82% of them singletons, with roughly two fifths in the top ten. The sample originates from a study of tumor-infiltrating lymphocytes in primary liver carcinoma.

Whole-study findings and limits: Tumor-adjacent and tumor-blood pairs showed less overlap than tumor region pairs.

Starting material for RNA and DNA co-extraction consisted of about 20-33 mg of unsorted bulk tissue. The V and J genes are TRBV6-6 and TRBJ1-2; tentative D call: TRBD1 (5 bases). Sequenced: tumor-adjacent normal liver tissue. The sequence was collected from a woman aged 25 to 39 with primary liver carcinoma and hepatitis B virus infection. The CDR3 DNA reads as TGTGCCGGCAGTCAACAGGCTGGGTATGGCTACATCTTC. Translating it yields CAGSQQAGYGYIF.